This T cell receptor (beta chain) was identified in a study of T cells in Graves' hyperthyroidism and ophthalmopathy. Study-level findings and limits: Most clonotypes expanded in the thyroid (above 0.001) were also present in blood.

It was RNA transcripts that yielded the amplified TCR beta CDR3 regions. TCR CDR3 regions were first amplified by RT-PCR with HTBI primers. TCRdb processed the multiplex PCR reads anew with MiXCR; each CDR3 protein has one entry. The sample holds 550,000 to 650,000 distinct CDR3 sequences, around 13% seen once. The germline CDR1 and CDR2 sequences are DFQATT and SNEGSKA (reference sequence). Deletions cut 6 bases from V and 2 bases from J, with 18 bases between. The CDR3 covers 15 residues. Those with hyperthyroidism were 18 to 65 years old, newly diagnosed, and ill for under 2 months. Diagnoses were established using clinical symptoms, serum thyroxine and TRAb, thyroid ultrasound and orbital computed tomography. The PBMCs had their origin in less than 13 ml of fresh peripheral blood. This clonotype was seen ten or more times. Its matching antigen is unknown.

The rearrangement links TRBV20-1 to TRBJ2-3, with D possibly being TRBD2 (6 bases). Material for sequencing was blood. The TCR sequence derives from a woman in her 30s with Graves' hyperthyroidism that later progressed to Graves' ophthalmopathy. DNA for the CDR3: TGCAGTGCCCCTTGGGGGGTTTCCCTCACAGATACGCAGTATTTT. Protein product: CSAPWGVSLTDTQYF.